This TCR beta chain stems from a study of cytomegalovirus exposure and HLA in healthy donors. PCR used 60 Vbeta primers and 13 Jbeta primers. Produced via immunoSEQ multiplex PCR; TCRdb's table is partial and in-frame only. Its table records about 150,000 clones. This CDR3 is 13 amino acids long. CDR1 is SGHNT, CDR2 YYREEE, per germline (reference sequence). V lost 5 bases, J lost 4 bases, and 7 bases lay in between. Worth noting for this clone: Its antigen is still unknown.

Study-level findings and limits: In a later analysis, a genetic analysis reported fewer productive-TCR N-insertions in an Asian-associated ancestry cluster than the cohort average. 87-base-pair reads could not separate some V segments, including TRBV6-2 and TRBV6-3.

This chain links TRBV5-4 with TRBJ1-6; D not resolved. The receptor was derived from a woman aged 45-65 years in good health and CMV-seronegative. Sequencing was carried out using PBMCs. In DNA form, the CDR3 reads TGTGCCAGCAGTACAGTTTATAATTCACCCCTCCACTTT. This sequence encodes CASSTVYNSPLHF.